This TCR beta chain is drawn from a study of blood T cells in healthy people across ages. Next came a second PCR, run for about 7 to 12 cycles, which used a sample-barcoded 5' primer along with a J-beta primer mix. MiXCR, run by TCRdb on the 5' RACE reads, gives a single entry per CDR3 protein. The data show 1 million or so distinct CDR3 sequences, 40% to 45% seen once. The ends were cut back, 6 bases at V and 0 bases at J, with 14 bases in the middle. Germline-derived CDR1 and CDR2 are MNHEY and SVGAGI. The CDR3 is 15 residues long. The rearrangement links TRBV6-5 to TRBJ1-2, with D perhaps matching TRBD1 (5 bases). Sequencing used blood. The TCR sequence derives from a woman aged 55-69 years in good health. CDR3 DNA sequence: TGTGCCAGCAGGTCCGGGACGCCGGCTAACTATGGCTACACCTTC. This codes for CASRSGTPANYGYTF.